Presented here are 12 T cell receptor beta chains from one specimen sequenced in a study of vaccination and CD4 T cells after COVID-19. Antigens of these TCRs are unknown. Treatment here: approximately nine-day PBMC culture with coronavirus spike peptide pools or control peptides (ViraFEST assay). Cultured CD4+ T-cell DNA underwent Oncomine TCR Beta short-read sequencing. TCRdb passed the PCR reads through MiXCR, listing each CDR3 protein once. There are some 4,400 distinct CDR3 sequences in the sample; less than 50% occur only once, and around 40% lies in the top ten. The sequencing sample was made of CD4+ T cells from blood, cultured in vitro. These receptors were taken from a human donor who had recovered from COVID-19.

This rearrangement joins TRBV11-1 to TRBJ2-3; unclear D gene. CDR1 SGHAT and CDR2 FQDESV come from the germline V gene (reference sequence). The CDR3 is 13 residues long. The V end was cut by 4 bases, the J end by 2 bases, with 7 bases between. The CDR3 sequence is CASSWTNTDTQYF. In nucleotides, the CDR3 is TGTGCCAGCAGCTGGACCAACACAGATACGCAGTATTTT.

This clonotype has more than one count but fewer than ten. The CDR3 DNA follows: TGTGCCAGCAGTTCCGGGGGGGGAGATCAGCCCCAGCATTTT. Translated: CASSSGGGDQPQHF. The V gene is TRBV6-2 or TRBV6-3, the J gene TRBJ1-5, with D possibly being TRBD1 (5 bases). The germline V gene encodes CDR1 MNHEY and CDR2 SVGEGT. The CDR3 totals 14 residues. V was shortened by 4 bases and J by 5 bases, with 12 bases between the two germline ends.

The V and J genes are TRBV27 and TRBJ2-2; D remains ambiguous. The CDR3 totals 14 residues. V dropped 6 bases and J dropped 5 bases, with 13 bases sitting between them. Germline lookup yields CDR1 MNHEY and CDR2 SMNVEV (reference sequence). The CDR3, as DNA: TGTGCCAGCAGGATGCTCTCAACTACCGGGGAGCTGTTTTTT. Translation: CASRMLSTTGELFF.

This chain joins TRBV24-1 and TRBJ2-5; possible D gene TRBD1, 6 bases. Trimming left V 3 bases short and J 2 bases short, with 12 bases between. The germline V gene encodes CDR1 KGHDR and CDR2 SFDVKD. CDR3 size: 15 residues. CDR3 sequence (DNA): TGTGCCACCAGTGATCCTCGGACAGCACAAGAGACCCAGTACTTC. Translating it yields CATSDPRTAQETQYF.

In its sample, this clonotype was seen a few times. The J gene is TRBJ1-2, the V gene TRBV6-1; maybe TRBD1 (5 bases). CDR1 and CDR2 from the germline V gene are MNHNS and SASEGT. This CDR3 is built from 15 residues. V shed 6 bases and J shed 7 bases, with 21 bases lying between them. CDR3 nucleotide sequence: TGTGCCAGCAGAAAGGGGACGGGGTTTTGGGGTGGCTACACCTTC. It encodes CASRKGTGFWGGYTF.

J is TRBJ2-7 and V is TRBV29-1; no definite D call. Trimming left V 3 bases short and J 4 bases short, with 7 bases between. CDR3 size: 11 residues. Looked up from germline, CDR1 is SQVTM and CDR2 is ANQGSEA. As DNA, the CDR3 is TGCAGCGTTGATAAAGGGTACGAGCAGTACTTC. Translated: CSVDKGYEQYF.

V gene TRBV30 combines with J gene TRBJ1-1; D remains ambiguous. Germline assignment: CDR1 GTSNPN and CDR2 SVGIG (reference sequence). This CDR3 is 14 amino acids long. V gave up 2 bases and J gave up 4 bases, with 14 bases separating them. The CDR3 sequence is CAWSRFRRSTEAFF. In nucleotides, the CDR3 is TGTGCCTGGAGTCGTTTCCGGAGGAGCACTGAAGCTTTCTTT.

In its sample, this clonotype was seen once. This chain connects TRBV6-2 or TRBV6-3 to TRBJ1-2; D perhaps matches TRBD1 (5 bases). V was cut by 6 bases and J by 8 bases, with 13 bases left in between. CDR1 is MNHEY and CDR2 is SVGEGT in the germline V gene. CDR3 size: 12 residues. The CDR3 protein is CASRSRVGGYTF. The CDR3 bases are TGTGCCAGCAGGAGCAGGGTCGGCGGCTACACCTTC.

J is TRBJ2-1 and V is TRBV20-1, with D maybe TRBD1 (5 bases). Germline CDR1 is DFQATT and CDR2 is SNEGSKA (reference sequence). V was shortened by 3 bases and J by 6 bases, with 9 bases between the two germline ends. The CDR3 contains 12 residues. The CDR3: CSASAGINEQFF. The CDR3 DNA reads TGCAGTGCTAGCGCAGGGATCAATGAGCAGTTCTTC.

The chain has TRBV6-5 and TRBJ2-2; D perhaps matches TRBD1 (6 bases). Deletions cut 2 bases from V and 1 base from J, with 14 bases between. Germline loops: CDR1 MNHEY, CDR2 SVGAGI. CDR3 length: 17 residues. The CDR3 nucleotides read TGTGCCAGCAGTTACGGGGCAGGGGTTCGGAACACCGGGGAGCTGTTTTTT. Protein product: CASSYGAGVRNTGELFF.

This clonotype was seen a few times. The chain carries TRBV7-3 and TRBJ1-5; possibly TRBD1 for D (6 bases). Trimming pared 2 bases from V and 1 base from J, leaving 9 bases between. The CDR3 extends over 15 amino acids. In germline, CDR1 is SGHTA, CDR2 FQGTGA. CDR3 residues: CASSLSGVSNQPQHF. For the CDR3, the DNA is TGTGCCAGCAGCTTATCAGGGGTCAGCAATCAGCCCCAGCATTTT.

By share, this clonotype ranks as large. The rearrangement uses TRBV20-1 and TRBJ1-1, with D tentatively TRBD1 (6 bases). The CDR3 has 13 residues. Trimming left V 5 bases short and J 3 bases short, with 13 bases between. Per the germline V gene, CDR1 is DFQATT and CDR2 is SNEGSKA (reference sequence). CDR3 amino acids: CSAAEGGDTEAFF. The CDR3 DNA sequence: TGCAGTGCTGCCGAGGGGGGGGACACTGAAGCTTTCTTT.